A selection of T cell receptor beta chains follows, all from one sample in a study of T cells in Graves' hyperthyroidism and ophthalmopathy. TCRdb itself ran the multiplex PCR reads through MiXCR, one entry per CDR3 protein. The table records about 420,000 distinct CDR3 sequences, around a sixth of them present only once. Sequences were obtained from blood. These receptors all come from a woman under 30 with Graves' hyperthyroidism. CDR3s include the opening cysteine and the closing phenylalanine or tryptophan. Fields, in order: J gene, clone size, V gene, D gene, CDR3 DNA, CDR3 protein. A D gene is named only where the DNA matches it firmly. A row's size may be missing; if present it is once, few, many or a size class.

j_call: TRBJ2-7
clone_size: many
v_call: TRBV7-6
d_call: NA
cdr3_nt: TGTGCCAGCAGCTTATGGCCAGGGAAATACGAGCAGTACTTC
cdr3_aa: CASSLWPGKYEQYF

j_call: TRBJ2-1
clone_size: NA
v_call: TRBV18
d_call: NA
cdr3_nt: TGTGCCAGCTCACCACAGGGGGTCAATTACAATGAGCAGTTCTTC
cdr3_aa: CASSPQGVNYNEQFF

j_call: TRBJ1-3
clone_size: NA
v_call: TRBV2
d_call: NA
cdr3_nt: TGTGCCAGCGTTGAAGGGGCAGGGTCCGGAAACACCATATATTTT
cdr3_aa: CASVEGAGSGNTIYF

j_call: TRBJ2-2
clone_size: few
v_call: TRBV29-1
d_call: NA
cdr3_nt: TGCAGCGCTGGAACCGCAGGGGTCGGCGGGGAGCTGTTTTTT
cdr3_aa: CSAGTAGVGGELFF

j_call: TRBJ2-7
clone_size: many
v_call: TRBV7-2
d_call: TRBD1
cdr3_nt: TGTGCCAGCAGCTGGGACAGGGGGTCCTACGAGCAGTACTTC
cdr3_aa: CASSWDRGSYEQYF

j_call: TRBJ2-3
clone_size: NA
v_call: TRBV6-1
d_call: TRBD2
cdr3_nt: TGTGCCAGCAGGGCGGGGGCAGATACGCAGTATTTT
cdr3_aa: CASRAGADTQYF

j_call: TRBJ2-1
clone_size: many
v_call: TRBV7-8
d_call: NA
cdr3_nt: TGTGCCAGCAGCTTAGAAAGCGATGAGCAGTTCTTC
cdr3_aa: CASSLESDEQFF

j_call: TRBJ1-5
clone_size: many
v_call: TRBV5-1
d_call: NA
cdr3_nt: TGTGCCAGCAGCTTGGGTGGGGTCAGCAATCAGCCCCAGCATTTT
cdr3_aa: CASSLGGVSNQPQHF

j_call: TRBJ2-2
clone_size: NA
v_call: TRBV7-9
d_call: TRBD1
cdr3_nt: TGTGCCAGCAGCCGGGACAGGGTGAACGGGGAGCTGTTTTTT
cdr3_aa: CASSRDRVNGELFF

j_call: TRBJ1-6
clone_size: many
v_call: TRBV11-2
d_call: TRBD1
cdr3_nt: TGTGCCAGCAGCTTAGAGTCAGGGGGTAGCTCCTATAATTCACCCCTCCACTTT
cdr3_aa: CASSLESGGSSYNSPLHF

j_call: TRBJ2-3
clone_size: few
v_call: TRBV11-2
d_call: TRBD2
cdr3_nt: TGTGCCAGCAACTGGGGGCTAGCGGGCCAAAGACCTAGCACAGATACGCAGTATTTT
cdr3_aa: CASNWGLAGQRPSTDTQYF

j_call: TRBJ2-3
clone_size: many
v_call: TRBV27
d_call: TRBD1
cdr3_nt: TGTGCCAGCAGTCCCCGGGACAGGCTGACCACAGATACGCAGTATTTT
cdr3_aa: CASSPRDRLTTDTQYF

j_call: TRBJ2-1
clone_size: many
v_call: TRBV6-1
d_call: NA
cdr3_nt: TGTGCCAGCAGGGGCGTGGGGGCTATCTACAATGAGCAGTTCTTC
cdr3_aa: CASRGVGAIYNEQFF

j_call: TRBJ2-2
clone_size: NA
v_call: TRBV2
d_call: TRBD2
cdr3_nt: TGTGCCAGCAGAGTCGGCCGGGAGGTCGGGGAGCTGTTTTTT
cdr3_aa: CASRVGREVGELFF

j_call: TRBJ2-7
clone_size: few
v_call: TRBV6-2/TRBV6-3
d_call: NA
cdr3_nt: TGTGCCAGCAAGACACAGGGTTCCGAGCAGTACTTC
cdr3_aa: CASKTQGSEQYF

j_call: TRBJ2-2
clone_size: many
v_call: TRBV12-3/TRBV12-4
d_call: TRBD1
cdr3_nt: TGTGCCAGCGGCCGGGACAGGGTTGCCGGGGAGCTGTTTTTT
cdr3_aa: CASGRDRVAGELFF

j_call: TRBJ1-1
clone_size: NA
v_call: TRBV10-3
d_call: NA
cdr3_nt: TGTGCCATCAGTGACTTTAGGGGGACACGGACTGAAGCTTTCTTT
cdr3_aa: CAISDFRGTRTEAFF

j_call: TRBJ1-1
clone_size: many
v_call: TRBV11-2
d_call: NA
cdr3_nt: TGTGCCAGCAGCCACGTCTATCGGGGGGACACTGAAGCTTTCTTT
cdr3_aa: CASSHVYRGDTEAFF

j_call: TRBJ1-2
clone_size: once
v_call: TRBV24-1
d_call: NA
cdr3_nt: TGTGCCACCAGTGATTCCCTCCGGGTGGACGGCTACACCTTC
cdr3_aa: CATSDSLRVDGYTF

j_call: TRBJ1-2
clone_size: NA
v_call: TRBV7-9
d_call: NA
cdr3_nt: TGTGCCAGCAGCACAGGACCCCTGTCCCATGGCTACACCTTC
cdr3_aa: CASSTGPLSHGYTF

j_call: TRBJ2-1
clone_size: many
v_call: TRBV19
d_call: TRBD2
cdr3_nt: TGTGCCAGTGGACTAGCGGGAGGGACCTACAATGAGCAGTTCTTC
cdr3_aa: CASGLAGGTYNEQFF

j_call: TRBJ2-1
clone_size: NA
v_call: TRBV7-3
d_call: NA
cdr3_nt: TGTGCCAGCAGCTTGAGTCCGGGGTACAATGAGCAGTTCTTC
cdr3_aa: CASSLSPGYNEQFF

j_call: TRBJ1-1
clone_size: few
v_call: TRBV20-1
d_call: TRBD1
cdr3_nt: TGCAGTTCACAGGGGGGGAACACTGAAGCTTTCTTT
cdr3_aa: CSSQGGNTEAFF

j_call: TRBJ1-2
clone_size: many
v_call: TRBV12-3/TRBV12-4
d_call: NA
cdr3_nt: TGTGCCAGCAGCCCCATAGGGCAGGGCCAGAGGGGCTACACCTTC
cdr3_aa: CASSPIGQGQRGYTF

j_call: TRBJ1-5
clone_size: many
v_call: TRBV6-1
d_call: TRBD1
cdr3_nt: TGTGCCAGCAGAGAGCAGGGGGCGGTAGGCAATCAGCCCCAGCATTTT
cdr3_aa: CASREQGAVGNQPQHF

j_call: TRBJ2-1
clone_size: NA
v_call: TRBV15
d_call: NA
cdr3_nt: TGTGCCACCAGCAGAGATTCAGGAGCCCCGGGGTTCTTC
cdr3_aa: CATSRDSGAPGFF

j_call: TRBJ2-3
clone_size: few
v_call: TRBV9
d_call: NA
cdr3_nt: TGTGCCAGCAGCGTAGGAGGCTTTCGACAAACAGGGCAGTATTTT
cdr3_aa: CASSVGGFRQTGQYF

j_call: TRBJ2-7
clone_size: many
v_call: TRBV5-6
d_call: NA
cdr3_nt: TGTGCCAGCAGCTATGGCAGTGTGCGCGAGCAGTACTTC
cdr3_aa: CASSYGSVREQYF

j_call: TRBJ1-2
clone_size: few
v_call: TRBV29-1
d_call: NA
cdr3_nt: TGCAGCGTTGAGTGGGGTGGCTACACCTTC
cdr3_aa: CSVEWGGYTF

j_call: TRBJ1-2
clone_size: NA
v_call: TRBV6-4
d_call: NA
cdr3_nt: TGTGCCAGCAGCCCACAGGGTAATGGCGGCTACACCTTC
cdr3_aa: CASSPQGNGGYTF

j_call: TRBJ2-1
clone_size: NA
v_call: TRBV7-9
d_call: TRBD1
cdr3_nt: TGTGCCAGCAGCTCCTCCCCGGGACAGGGAGACTACAATGAGCAGTTCTTC
cdr3_aa: CASSSSPGQGDYNEQFF

j_call: TRBJ2-4
clone_size: NA
v_call: TRBV6-2/TRBV6-3
d_call: NA
cdr3_nt: TGTGCCAGCAGACAATTGGGACTAGCCAAAAACATTCAGTACTTC
cdr3_aa: CASRQLGLAKNIQYF

j_call: TRBJ2-7
clone_size: NA
v_call: TRBV7-8
d_call: NA
cdr3_nt: TGTGCCAGCAGCATTGACACTCTCTACGAGCAGTACTTC
cdr3_aa: CASSIDTLYEQYF

j_call: TRBJ2-2
clone_size: NA
v_call: TRBV24-1
d_call: TRBD2
cdr3_nt: TGTGCCACCAGTGATTCAGAGCGGGGGGACACCGGGGAGCTGTTTTTT
cdr3_aa: CATSDSERGDTGELFF

j_call: TRBJ2-3
clone_size: many
v_call: TRBV12-3/TRBV12-4
d_call: NA
cdr3_nt: TGTGCCAGCAGTAACAGGGTTCGCACAGATACGCAGTATTTT
cdr3_aa: CASSNRVRTDTQYF

j_call: TRBJ2-1
clone_size: NA
v_call: TRBV12-3/TRBV12-4
d_call: TRBD2
cdr3_nt: TGTGCCAGCCTGAAGCGGGGGACTTTCGAGCAGTTCTTC
cdr3_aa: CASLKRGTFEQFF

j_call: TRBJ2-1
clone_size: many
v_call: TRBV29-1
d_call: NA
cdr3_nt: TGCAGCGTTACCGGGAATATCTACAATGAGCAGTTCTTC
cdr3_aa: CSVTGNIYNEQFF

j_call: TRBJ1-5
clone_size: few
v_call: TRBV7-2
d_call: TRBD1
cdr3_nt: TGTGCCAGCAGCTTTGACAGGGAAGTAGGGCAGCCCCAGCATTTT
cdr3_aa: CASSFDREVGQPQHF

j_call: TRBJ1-2
clone_size: few
v_call: TRBV20-1
d_call: NA
cdr3_nt: TGCAGTGCTAGCACAGAAGTCTATGGCTACACCTTC
cdr3_aa: CSASTEVYGYTF

j_call: TRBJ2-3
clone_size: NA
v_call: TRBV5-1
d_call: TRBD1
cdr3_nt: TGCGCCAGCAGCTTTAAAGCCGGGGGACAGGGCATACATACGCAGTATTTT
cdr3_aa: CASSFKAGGQGIHTQYF

j_call: TRBJ1-1
clone_size: many
v_call: TRBV29-1
d_call: TRBD1
cdr3_nt: TGCAGCGTTGAAGGGGACAGGGACGACACTGAAGCTTTCTTT
cdr3_aa: CSVEGDRDDTEAFF

j_call: TRBJ1-3
clone_size: few
v_call: TRBV6-1
d_call: TRBD1
cdr3_nt: TGTGCCAGCGCCTTACGGACAGGGTCTGGAAACACCATATATTTT
cdr3_aa: CASALRTGSGNTIYF

j_call: TRBJ2-7
clone_size: many
v_call: TRBV3-1
d_call: NA
cdr3_nt: TGTGCCAGCAGCCCTCTAGGAGGCCTCTTCTCCGAGCAGTACTTC
cdr3_aa: CASSPLGGLFSEQYF

j_call: TRBJ1-2
clone_size: NA
v_call: TRBV7-9
d_call: NA
cdr3_nt: TGTGCCAGCAGCTTAGCGAGGGGGAACACCTATGGCTACACCTTC
cdr3_aa: CASSLARGNTYGYTF

j_call: TRBJ2-3
clone_size: many
v_call: TRBV2
d_call: TRBD2
cdr3_nt: TGTGCCAGCAGTTCAACTAGCGGCCGGGGGTATTTT
cdr3_aa: CASSSTSGRGYF

j_call: TRBJ1-5
clone_size: many
v_call: TRBV18
d_call: NA
cdr3_nt: TGTGCCAGCTCACCCGGAGAAGGACAGCCTAATCAGCCCCAGCATTTT
cdr3_aa: CASSPGEGQPNQPQHF

j_call: TRBJ2-3
clone_size: many
v_call: TRBV28
d_call: TRBD2
cdr3_nt: TGTGCCAGCAGTTTTGCGGGAGCCCCGGATACGCAGTATTTT
cdr3_aa: CASSFAGAPDTQYF

j_call: TRBJ1-2
clone_size: many
v_call: TRBV12-3/TRBV12-4
d_call: TRBD1
cdr3_nt: TGTGCCAGCAGCCAGACAGGGGCCTGGGGCTACACCTTC
cdr3_aa: CASSQTGAWGYTF

j_call: TRBJ2-1
clone_size: many
v_call: TRBV12-5
d_call: NA
cdr3_nt: TGTGCTAGTGGTCCCGACGGCGCAGTGGACGCCTACAATGAGCAGTTCTTC
cdr3_aa: CASGPDGAVDAYNEQFF

j_call: TRBJ1-4
clone_size: NA
v_call: TRBV27
d_call: NA
cdr3_nt: TGTGCCAGCAGCCGCAGAGGGAATGAAAAACTGTTTTTT
cdr3_aa: CASSRRGNEKLFF

j_call: TRBJ2-5
clone_size: few
v_call: TRBV4-2
d_call: TRBD2
cdr3_nt: TGTGCCAGCAGCCAAGGATTAGCGGGGTCCCAAGAGACCCAGTACTTC
cdr3_aa: CASSQGLAGSQETQYF

j_call: TRBJ2-5
clone_size: many
v_call: TRBV7-2
d_call: TRBD2
cdr3_nt: TGTGCCAGCAGCTTAGTGGGAGGGAGCGTGACCCAGTACTTC
cdr3_aa: CASSLVGGSVTQYF

j_call: TRBJ2-3
clone_size: many
v_call: TRBV7-2
d_call: TRBD2
cdr3_nt: TGTGCCAGCAGCTTCGGCGGGGGGGCGAACACAGATACGCAGTATTTT
cdr3_aa: CASSFGGGANTDTQYF